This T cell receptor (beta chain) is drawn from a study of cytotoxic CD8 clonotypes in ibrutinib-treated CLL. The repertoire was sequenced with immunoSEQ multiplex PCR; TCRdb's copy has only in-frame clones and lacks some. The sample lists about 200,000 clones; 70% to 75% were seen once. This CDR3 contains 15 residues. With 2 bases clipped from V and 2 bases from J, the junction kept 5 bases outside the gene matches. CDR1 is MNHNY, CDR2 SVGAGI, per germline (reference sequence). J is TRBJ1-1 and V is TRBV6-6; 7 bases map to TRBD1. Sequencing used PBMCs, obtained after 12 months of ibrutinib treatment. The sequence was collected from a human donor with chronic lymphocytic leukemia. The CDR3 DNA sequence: TGTGCCAGCAGTTACCCGACAGGGCCAAACACTGAAGCTTTCTTT. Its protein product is CASSYPTGPNTEAFF.